A single sample is the source of the 15 T cell receptor beta chains below, sequenced in a study of blood T cell repertoires in COVID-19. The assay was immunoSEQ multiplex PCR, and TCRdb's table has in-frame clones only and misses some. This table has around 170,000 clones, roughly four fifths appearing once. The sample taken for sequencing was peripheral blood. These receptors all stem from a woman aged 40 to 50 with acute or convalescent COVID-19.

The rearrangement links TRBV20-1 to TRBJ1-5; TRBD1 matches at 9 bases. The CDR3 is 17 amino acids. V lost 3 bases and J lost 5; bases outside the gene matches: 14. Germline loops: CDR1 DFQATT, CDR2 SNEGSKA (reference sequence). The CDR3 reads CSASSPGTGLNYQPQHF. DNA of the CDR3: TGCAGTGCTAGTTCACCTGGGACAGGGCTGAACTATCAGCCCCAGCATTTT.

This chain uses TRBV6-1 with TRBJ2-7, with a possible D match to TRBD1 (6 bases). Germline CDR1 is MNHNS and CDR2 is SASEGT. V was pared by 1 base and J by 3 bases, with 10 bases between. CDR3 length: 14 amino acids. CDR3 bases: TGTGCCAGCAGTGAAGGCAACAGGGTCTACGAGCAGTACTTC. Translation: CASSEGNRVYEQYF.

The chain uses TRBV5-1 and TRBJ1-1, with no clear D. There are 13 residues in the CDR3. Trimming stripped 2 bases from V and 2 bases from J, with 7 bases between. Germline assignment: CDR1 SGHRS and CDR2 YFSETQ. CDR3 nucleotide sequence: TGCGCCAGCAGCTTAGAGGTTAACACTGAAGCTTTCTTT. Encoded protein: CASSLEVNTEAFF.

V is TRBV5-4 and J is TRBJ1-2; D unclear. The CDR3 spans 15 residues. V was shortened by 0 bases and J by 6 bases, with 15 bases between the two germline ends. Germline V gene sequence: CDR1 SGHNT, CDR2 YYREEE (reference sequence). The CDR3 DNA reads TGTGCCAGCAGCTTGGAGGGCAGGAGGCCCCATGGCTACACCTTC. Amino acid sequence: CASSLEGRRPHGYTF.

The rearrangement links TRBV2 to TRBJ1-1, with 10 bases identical to TRBD1. Germline CDR1 reads SNHLY; CDR2 reads FYNNEI. After removal of 6 bases from V and 4 bases from J, the junction contained 14 bases not matched to a gene. CDR3 length: 17 amino acids. CDR3 nucleotide sequence: TGTGCCAGCAGGAAGGACAGGGGGAGTGCCTCCGGCACTGAAGCTTTCTTT. It yields the protein CASRKDRGSASGTEAFF.

The rearrangement joins TRBV11-1 to TRBJ2-7, with 7 positions matching TRBD2. In germline, CDR1 is SGHAT, CDR2 FQDESV (reference sequence). Germline trimming cut 2 bases from V and 6 bases from J; bases unmatched to any gene: 4. The CDR3 totals 13 residues. The CDR3 loop reads CASSLSSGGEQYF. CDR3 coding DNA: TGTGCCAGCAGCTTATCTTCGGGAGGCGAGCAGTACTTC.

The gene calls are TRBV30 and TRBJ1-2; D is uncertain. Looked up from germline, CDR1 is GTSNPN and CDR2 is SVGIG (reference sequence). The CDR3 is 12 residues long. V shed 2 bases and J shed 3 bases, with 7 bases lying between them. The CDR3 spells CAWSYTDYGYTF. The DNA of the CDR3 is TGTGCCTGGAGTTATACGGACTATGGCTACACCTTC. The entire variable domain, with the rest obtained from reference TRBV30 and TRBJ1-2, is as follows: SQTIHQWPATLVQPVGSPLSLECTVEGTSNPNLYWYRQAAGRGLQLLFYSVGIGQISSEVPQNLSASRPQDRQFILSSKKLLLSDSGFYLCAWSYTDYGYTFGSGTRLTVV.

V gene TRBV19 combines with J gene TRBJ2-1, with 9 bases that match TRBD1. This CDR3 comprises 13 residues. Germline V gene lookup returns CDR1 LNHDA and CDR2 SQIVND (reference sequence). The ends lost 3 bases at V and 14 bases at J; junction bases unmatched: 8. The CDR3 region is CASSITGQGGEFF. The CDR3 nucleotides are TGTGCCAGTAGTATTACGGGACAGGGTGGGGAGTTCTTC.

The chain uses TRBV10-2 and TRBJ2-1, with 7 bases that match TRBD1. Germline V CDR1 and CDR2: WSHSY, SAAADI. J gave up 9 bases and V 7 bases, and 3 bases lay outside the gene matches. This CDR3 comprises 11 residues. The DNA for the CDR3 is TGCGCCAGCACCAGGGGGACTGAGCAGTTCTTC. This codes for CASTRGTEQFF.

This clone was found once. The chain couples TRBV7-9 to TRBJ2-7, with D unclear. The ends were cut back, 6 bases at V and 7 bases at J, with 16 bases in the middle. The CDR3 spans 13 residues. The germline V gene encodes CDR1 SEHNR and CDR2 FQNEAQ (reference sequence). This CDR3 reads CASRDSSLGEQYF. The CDR3 coding sequence is TGTGCCAGCAGAGACTCTAGTCTAGGTGAGCAGTACTTC. Together with reference TRBV7-9 and TRBJ2-7, the CDR3 gives the full variable domain: DTGVSQNPRHKITKRGQNVTFRCDPISEHNRLYWYRQTLGQGPEFLTYFQNEAQLEKSRLLSDRFSAERPKGSFSTLEIQRTEQGDSAMYLCASRDSSLGEQYFGPGTRLTVT.

This chain joins TRBV27 and TRBJ2-7; 10 bases map to TRBD2. Germline V gene data show CDR1 as MNHEY and CDR2 as SMNVEV (reference sequence). V was pared by 6 bases and J by 3 bases, with 8 bases of the junction left unmatched. This CDR3 spans 15 amino acids. Here the CDR3 reads CASSRRLAGGYEQYF. The CDR3 DNA sequence: TGTGCCAGCAGCCGCCGACTAGCGGGTGGCTACGAGCAGTACTTC.

V usage is TRBV28 and J usage is TRBJ1-1; 10 bases align to TRBD1. Germline V gene lookup returns CDR1 MDHEN and CDR2 SYDVKM. The CDR3 length is 13 residues. V lost 6 bases and J lost 5; bases outside the gene matches: 3. The CDR3 DNA sequence: TGTGCCAGCAGGGGACAGGGGAGGACTGAAGCTTTCTTT. It is translated as CASRGQGRTEAFF.

CDR3 in DNA: TGTGCCAGCTCACCACCAGGACAGAGTCGAAACACCATATATTTT. As protein: CASSPPGQSRNTIYF. V gene TRBV18 combines with J gene TRBJ1-3; perhaps TRBD1 as D (6 bases). This CDR3 contains 15 residues. From germline, CDR1 is KGHSH and CDR2 LQKENI. V dropped 0 bases and J dropped 5 bases, with 11 bases sitting between them.

The chain couples TRBV28 to TRBJ1-2, with D unresolved. The ends were cut back, 5 bases at V and 1 base at J, with 5 bases in the middle. Germline CDR1 reads MDHEN; CDR2 reads SYDVKM. The CDR3 length is 12 residues. The CDR3 sequence is CASSPNNYGYTF. The CDR3 DNA is TGTGCCAGCAGTCCCAATAACTATGGCTACACCTTC.

The table lists this clone with a few counts. The V call is TRBV5-8, the J call TRBJ2-7, with 8 bases aligning to TRBD1. CDR3 length: 14 amino acids. The germline gives CDR1 SGHTS, CDR2 YDEGEE. Trimming at V came to 0 bases and at J to 9 bases, leaving 8 bases not matched to a gene. In nucleotides, the CDR3 is TGTGCCAGCAGCTTGGGCTGGGGACAGGACGCGCAGTACTTC. The encoded protein is CASSLGWGQDAQYF.